This T cell receptor (beta chain) was captured in a study of identical twins (dated by TCRdb to the mid-2010s). Study-level background: TCR alpha and beta repertoires from monozygotic twins, unrelated adults of various ages and cord blood were deep-sequenced to test whether fetal clonotypes persist. To rule out contamination, the twin experiments were replicated at different times with different library preparation protocols.

Study-wide conclusions, independent of this receptor: Abundant cord blood beta clonotypes had fewer insertions, young adult naive repertoires showed a similar but weaker trend, and memory repertoires showed no such trend. Recombination models systematically underestimated out-of-frame TCR alpha sharing in monozygotic twins but agreed with sharing between unrelated individuals. Excess twin sharing in beta out-of-frame sequences was weaker because fewer shared sequences lowered the signal-to-noise ratio. Compared with coincidental sharing between unrelated individuals, an excess of low generation-probability sequences was observed among out-of-frame TCR alpha sequences shared between twins. Because the same donors could not be followed over many years, conclusions were based on cross-sectional statistical analysis. Invariant T cells such as MAIT and iNKT could partly confound zero-insertion analyses, although diverse VJ usage argued against such confounding for most clonotypes.

Receptor libraries were prepared by 5' RACE. TCRdb lists the instrument as Illumina HiSeq 2000. Template switching added a universal primer binding site, and the final cDNA carried a unique molecular identifier that allowed TCR cDNA molecules to be counted accurately. Specific primers in the conserved constant-segment region were used to synthesize first-strand cDNA for TCR alpha and beta chains. To control for contamination, each cDNA library was double barcoded with a SMART-Mk sample barcode plus Illumina barcodes. TruSeq adapter sequences and Illumina sample barcodes were added in two successive PCR steps. The Illumina HiSeq platform was used with custom primers to sequence TCR alpha and beta cDNA libraries. On the study's bioinformatics: Unique molecular identifiers were extracted from raw reads with MiGEC, and CDR3 positions were determined with MiXCR. For each individual, recombination models were inferred using an EM algorithm with the repgenHMM and IGoR tools. Shared clonotypes were analyzed with the tcR package in R, and sharing was normalized by the product of cloneset sizes. To study raw recombination free of thymic and clonal selection effects, out-of-frame nonproductive sequences were analyzed. The public sequencing data were trimmed at Q25 with fastp and processed into clonotypes with MiXCR by TCRdb, which kept only in-frame beta chains. All rows with the same CDR3 protein become a single entry with the most common DNA and genes. It is TCRdb's table, rather than the study itself, that gives the V and J calls and clone size. Within this sample are 500,000 to 650,000 distinct CDR3 sequences, with less than 9% of them counted one time only. 1.6% of the sample is held by the ten biggest clonotypes.

In regard to this clonotype: The clone's antigen remains unknown. No much larger clone exists at a distance of one base, and base qualities are not known.

Trimmed from V: 6 bases; trimmed from J: 8 bases; junction bases lacking a gene match: 5. The CDR3 goes from the cysteine to the phenylalanine over 14 residues. The CDR3 DNA has 42 bases and is translated from base 1. Sequences ENHRY (CDR1) and SYGVKD (CDR2) are obtained from the germline V gene. Every donor in the study was a healthy Caucasian. The twin cohort consisted of three pairs of female monozygotic twins, all aged about 18 to 29 years. Peripheral blood mononuclear cells were the source from which RNA for the TCR libraries was isolated. This same sample was also part of a study on yellow fever vaccine responses in identical twins. Reported in the second study: The authors reported that the T cell response to vaccination in identical twins appeared partly convergent and partly personalized. In the study, vaccine-responding T cell clones were precisely tracked in identical twins.

This clonotype was obtained from a young woman in good health. Sequencing input: PBMCs. This sequence uses TRBV10-3 and TRBJ1-6, with 9 middle bases fitting TRBD1. DNA sequence: TGTGCCATCAGACCCCGGGACAGGGATTCACCCCTCCACTTT. This translates into CAIRPRDRDSPLHF.